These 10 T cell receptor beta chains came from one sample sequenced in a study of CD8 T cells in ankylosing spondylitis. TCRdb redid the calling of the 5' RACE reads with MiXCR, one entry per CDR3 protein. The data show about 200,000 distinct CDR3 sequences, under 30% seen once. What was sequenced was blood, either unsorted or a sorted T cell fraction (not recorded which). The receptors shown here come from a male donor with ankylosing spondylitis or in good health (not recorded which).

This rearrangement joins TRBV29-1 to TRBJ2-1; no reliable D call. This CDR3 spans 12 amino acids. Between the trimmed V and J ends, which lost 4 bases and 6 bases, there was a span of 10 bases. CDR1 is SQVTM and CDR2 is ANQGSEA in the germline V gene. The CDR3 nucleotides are TGCAGCGTTGTCTCTCTTGTCAATGAGCAGTTCTTC. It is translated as CSVVSLVNEQFF.

The CDR3 here is CASSFGSGETQYF. The CDR3 nucleotides are TGTGCCAGCAGCTTCGGATCCGGGGAGACCCAGTACTTC. This chain links TRBV7-3 with TRBJ2-5; D call uncertain. The germline V and J ends were trimmed by 3 bases and 5 bases, with 10 bases remaining between them. This CDR3 contains 13 residues. Germline V gene sequence: CDR1 SGHTA, CDR2 FQGTGA.

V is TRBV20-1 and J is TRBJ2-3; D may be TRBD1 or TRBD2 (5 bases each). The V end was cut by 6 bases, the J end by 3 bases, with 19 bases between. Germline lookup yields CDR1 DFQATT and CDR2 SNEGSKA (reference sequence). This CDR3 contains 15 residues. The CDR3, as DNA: TGCAGTGCCCCGTCCTCCGGGGCGCGAACAGATACGCAGTATTTT. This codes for CSAPSSGARTDTQYF.

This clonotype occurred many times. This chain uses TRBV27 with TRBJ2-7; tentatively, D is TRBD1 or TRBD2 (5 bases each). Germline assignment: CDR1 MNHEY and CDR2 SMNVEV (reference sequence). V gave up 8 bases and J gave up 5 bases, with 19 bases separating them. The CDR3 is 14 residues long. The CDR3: CASGGMSVGDEQYF. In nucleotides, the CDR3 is TGTGCCAGCGGGGGTATGTCGGTGGGGGACGAGCAGTACTTC.

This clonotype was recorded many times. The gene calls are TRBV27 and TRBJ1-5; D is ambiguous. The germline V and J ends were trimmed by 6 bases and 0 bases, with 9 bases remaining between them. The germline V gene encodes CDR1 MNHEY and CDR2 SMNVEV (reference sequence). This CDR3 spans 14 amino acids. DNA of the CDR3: TGTGCCAGCAGGCTCACAAGTAGCAATCAGCCCCAGCATTTT. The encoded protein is CASRLTSSNQPQHF.

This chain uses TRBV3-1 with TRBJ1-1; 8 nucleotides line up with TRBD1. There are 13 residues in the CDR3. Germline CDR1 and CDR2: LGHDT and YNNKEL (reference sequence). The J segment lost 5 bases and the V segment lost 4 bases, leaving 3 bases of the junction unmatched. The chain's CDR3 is CASSLTGETEAFF. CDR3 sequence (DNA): TGTGCCAGCAGCCTGACAGGGGAAACTGAAGCTTTCTTT.

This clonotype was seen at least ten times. CDR3 sequence reads: CASRGGRGNQPQHF. The CDR3 nucleotides read TGTGCCAGCAGAGGGGGGCGGGGCAATCAGCCCCAGCATTTT. The genes are TRBV6-1 and TRBJ1-5, with D possibly TRBD1 on 6 matching bases. The CDR3 is made up of 14 amino acids. V was cut by 6 bases and J by 2 bases, with 11 bases left in between. Germline CDR1 and CDR2: MNHNS and SASEGT.

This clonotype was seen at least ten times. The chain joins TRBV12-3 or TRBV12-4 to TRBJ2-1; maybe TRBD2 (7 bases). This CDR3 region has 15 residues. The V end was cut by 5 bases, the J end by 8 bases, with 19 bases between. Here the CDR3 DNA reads TGTGCCAGCAGTGGGGGGGTCGGGGGCTATTATGAGCAGTTCTTC. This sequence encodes CASSGGVGGYYEQFF.

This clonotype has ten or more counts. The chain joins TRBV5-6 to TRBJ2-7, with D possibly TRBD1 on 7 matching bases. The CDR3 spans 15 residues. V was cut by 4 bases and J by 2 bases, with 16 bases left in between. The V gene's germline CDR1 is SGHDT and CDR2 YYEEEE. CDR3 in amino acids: CASSPRGLATYEQYF. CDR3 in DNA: TGTGCCAGCAGCCCGAGGGGGCTAGCGACCTACGAGCAGTACTTC.

The DNA for the CDR3 is TGTGCCAGCAGCCGCTCAGCGTCGGGGGGAGGGCCTAAAGATACGCAGTATTTT. Encoded protein: CASSRSASGGGPKDTQYF. The chain links TRBV6-1 to TRBJ2-3; 7 nucleotides agree with TRBD2. Germline CDR1 MNHNS, CDR2 SASEGT. The V gene end was trimmed by 6 bases and the J gene end by 5 bases; junction bases not matched to a gene: 20. This CDR3 has 18 amino acids.